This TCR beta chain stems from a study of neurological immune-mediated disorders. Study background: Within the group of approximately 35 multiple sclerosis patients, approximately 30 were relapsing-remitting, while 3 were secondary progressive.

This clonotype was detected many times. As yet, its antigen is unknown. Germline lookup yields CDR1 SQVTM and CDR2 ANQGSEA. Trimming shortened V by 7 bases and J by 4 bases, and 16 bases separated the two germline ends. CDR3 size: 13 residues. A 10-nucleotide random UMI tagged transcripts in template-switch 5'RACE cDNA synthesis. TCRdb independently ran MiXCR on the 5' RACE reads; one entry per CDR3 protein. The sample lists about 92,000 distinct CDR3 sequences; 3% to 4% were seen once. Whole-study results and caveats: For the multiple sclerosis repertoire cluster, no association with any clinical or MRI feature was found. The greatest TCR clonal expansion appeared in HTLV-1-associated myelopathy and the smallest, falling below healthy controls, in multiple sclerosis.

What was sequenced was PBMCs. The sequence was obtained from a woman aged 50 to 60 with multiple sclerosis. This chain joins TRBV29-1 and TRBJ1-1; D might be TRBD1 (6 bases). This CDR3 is CSGITGTGTEAFF. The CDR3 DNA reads TGCAGCGGTATCACAGGGACGGGCACTGAAGCTTTCTTT.